This TCR beta chain was recovered during a study of technical replicates of blood from several donors. This CDR3 is 14 amino acids long. V gave up 6 bases and J gave up 0 bases, with 9 bases separating them. From germline, CDR1 is MNHEY and CDR2 SMNVEV (reference sequence). Libraries were prepared by immunoSEQ multiplex PCR; TCRdb keeps only in-frame clonotypes and omits some of them. Of approximately 12,000 clones listed, about 91% were seen once; the top ten hold 8.5%. What was sequenced was PBMCs. The TCR sequence derives from a human donor in good health. This chain joins TRBV27 and TRBJ1-5; possibly TRBD1 for D (5 bases). The CDR3: CASRGAYSNQPQHF. The CDR3 DNA sequence: TGTGCCAGCAGAGGGGCGTATAGCAATCAGCCCCAGCATTTT.